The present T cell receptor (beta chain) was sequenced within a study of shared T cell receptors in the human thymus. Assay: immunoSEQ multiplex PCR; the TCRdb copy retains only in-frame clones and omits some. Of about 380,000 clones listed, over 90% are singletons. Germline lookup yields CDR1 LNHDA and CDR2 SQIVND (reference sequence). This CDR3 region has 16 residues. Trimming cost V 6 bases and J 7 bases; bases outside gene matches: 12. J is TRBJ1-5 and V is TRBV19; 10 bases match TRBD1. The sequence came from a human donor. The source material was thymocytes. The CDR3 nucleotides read TGTGCCAGTAGGACTCCGGGACAGGGGCTGGAACAGCCCCAGCATTTT. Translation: CASRTPGQGLEQPQHF.